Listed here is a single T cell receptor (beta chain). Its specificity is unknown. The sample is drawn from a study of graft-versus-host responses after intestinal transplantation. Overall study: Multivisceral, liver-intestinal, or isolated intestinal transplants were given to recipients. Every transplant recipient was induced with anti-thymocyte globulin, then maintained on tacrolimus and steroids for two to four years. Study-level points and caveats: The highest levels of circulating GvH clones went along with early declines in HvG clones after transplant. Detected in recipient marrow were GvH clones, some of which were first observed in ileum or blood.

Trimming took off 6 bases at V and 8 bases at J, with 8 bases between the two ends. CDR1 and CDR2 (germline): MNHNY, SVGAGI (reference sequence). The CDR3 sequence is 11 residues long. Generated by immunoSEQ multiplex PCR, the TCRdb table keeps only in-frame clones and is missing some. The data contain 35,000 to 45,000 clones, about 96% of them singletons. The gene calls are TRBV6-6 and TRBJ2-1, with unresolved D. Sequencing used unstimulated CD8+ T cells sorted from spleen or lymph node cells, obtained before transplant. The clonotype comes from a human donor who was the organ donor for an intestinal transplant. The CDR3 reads CASSPADEQFF. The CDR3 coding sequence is TGTGCCAGCAGCCCCGCGGATGAGCAGTTCTTC.